This TCR beta chain was recovered during a study of early T cells in non-severe SARS-CoV-2 infection. About the study: Unpaired chains resulted from sequencing bulk RNA of unsorted whole blood. Study-wide points: Lookups in VDJdb leaned toward anti-spike CD8 responses and missed private and CD4 specificities.

This clonotype was counted only a few times. Its specificity is unknown. The TCR library protocol attached unique molecular identifiers to the individual cDNA molecules. Each CDR3 protein gets one entry after TCRdb re-called the 5' RACE reads with MiXCR. The sample carries over 50,000 distinct CDR3 sequences, just under 15% recorded once. The CDR3 consists of 20 residues. V dropped 0 bases and J dropped 7; count of bases not matched to a gene: 20. The V gene's germline CDR1 is MNHEY and CDR2 SMNVEV (reference sequence). This sequence originates from an adult who was a healthcare worker with PCR-confirmed SARS-CoV-2 infection or an uninfected control (not recorded which). This sequence joins TRBV27 and TRBJ2-1; 8 bases fit TRBD1. Sequences were derived from whole blood, sampled at baseline. Here the CDR3 DNA reads TGTGCCAGCAGTTTATCTCGGCTATTATCTTCAGGGGGCGCTAATAATGAGCAGTTCTTC. It encodes CASSLSRLLSSGGANNEQFF.